This T cell receptor beta chain comes out of a study of cytomegalovirus exposure and HLA in healthy donors (dated 2017 in TCRdb). Background for the entire study: In an earlier analysis of roughly 500 of the donors, 276 Gb of sequence data and some 100 million unique TCR beta sequences from roughly 190 million T cells were reported. Approximately 310 gigabases of sequencing data and 80 million or so unique TCR sequences were included in an early release covering 500 to 750 HLA-typed donors. Of the 300 to 500 genotyped donors, 70% to 90% were placed in the genetic ancestry cluster associated with self-reported Caucasian donors. The study profiled the T cell repertoires of under 700 subjects by immunosequencing and related them to cytomegalovirus serostatus. A later genetic analysis took genome-wide SNP genotypes for about three fifths of the roughly 700 donors and used that subset as a discovery cohort. In addition to the first cohort of approximately 670 subjects, a separate validation cohort of about 120 different subjects was used. The number of typed donors differed by locus: 629-630 for A, B, C, DRB1 and DQB1; 500 to 550 for DQA1; 606 for DPA1; and some 450 for DPB1. To study patterns of TCR occurrence, a later analysis re-analyzed previously published TCR beta repertoires from 650 to 750 donors and added high-resolution HLA genotyping. In the later analysis, no new phenotypic data were used to find candidate immune exposures; instead, reliance was placed on TCR beta sequences and their occurrence across donors. To predict cytomegalovirus infection status, the study combined high-throughput TCR immunosequencing, statistical association of individual TCRs with disease status, and machine learning. Class I and class II HLA loci were covered by the typing at four-digit resolution. The aim of the study was to test whether cataloging public T cell receptors could identify signatures of past pathogen exposure. Donor age, sex, ethnicity and CMV serostatus were compiled alongside the repertoire data. Several DR-DQ haplotypes were handled as single units for association and clustering because linkage in the cohort was strong. On average, around 240,000 unique TCR beta nucleotide sequences were sequenced per donor among some 430 genotyped donors of the cohort, with roughly 18% of those sequences being non-productive. An earlier analysis of more than 450 of the donors used high-throughput TCR beta sequencing to judge whether each TCR beta V gene segment behaved as functional or pseudogenic. Every discovery cohort repertoire had been produced on one sequencing platform. General study outcomes and caveats: The study listed 164 TCR beta chains as associated with cytomegalovirus. This cohort had only TCR beta chains sequenced, and the lack of alpha or paired-chain data limited which features could be detected. A further reported finding was that TCR beta sequences accurately predicted the HLA-A and HLA-B alleles for most subjects in the first cohort. A cluster of highly shared sequence variants was judged likely to represent a technical artifact of the sequencing pipeline. Because HLA typing was unavailable for some donors at each locus, only the typed subset was used in association tests. In a later analysis, most CMV-associated TCR beta chains were found to appear HLA-restricted, with HLA associations seemingly driven largely by CMV exposure. Compared with the 666-donor mean, donors in an Asian-associated ancestry cluster had fewer N-insertions in productive TCRs, according to a later genetic analysis. Linkage disequilibrium might explain the correlated functional status among segregating V segments, but an unknown experimental factor could not be excluded. Sequencing depth was assumed to be roughly uniform across donors in the presence/absence analyses, though that assumption may not hold. In an earlier analysis of 587 of the donors, most TCR beta V segments appeared in productive rearrangements about 87% or about 30% of the time, broadly matching IMGT annotations. Most TCR sequences were seen in very few donors, while some public TCRs were found in many individuals. A later analysis found that HLA-associated TCR beta chains were more clonally expanded and had lower generation probabilities than equally common non-associated chains. At a false discovery rate of 0.05, a later analysis linked 15,000 to 20,000 TCR beta sequences to specific HLA alleles. An association between a missense DCLRE1C variant and V-gene and J-gene trimming of TCR beta chains was found in a later genetic analysis and replicated in an independent cohort. Cytomegalovirus status was reported to be diagnosed by the classifier with high specificity and sensitivity in both the original and validation cohorts. For the cohort, immune exposure information was limited to CMV serostatus. According to the authors, the approach could potentially be generalized to other disease states and immunological phenotypes. Some IMGT-functional V segments, including TRBV6-2 and TRBV6-3, could not be distinguished by the 87-base-pair reads and were therefore excluded. According to a later analysis, parvovirus B19, influenza, CMV and Epstein-Barr virus appeared linked to several top co-occurrence clusters. Because counts were too low, roughly 16 rarely observed V segments, including chromosome 9 orphons, were left out of the earlier analysis of 587 of the donors. In vitro tests confirmed that a few of the cytomegalovirus-associated TCR beta chains recognize cytomegalovirus antigens. When HLA alleles, especially DR and DQ, strongly co-occurred, attributing TCR associations to individual alleles was difficult. In a later analysis, TCR association rates were found to vary across HLA loci, with the most associated TCRs seen for DRB1 alleles and the fewest for HLA-C alleles.

Libraries came from the immunoSEQ multiplex PCR assay. For the multiplex PCR, a mixture combining 60 forward primers for TCR Vbeta segments and 13 reverse primers for TCR Jbeta segments was used. A multiplex PCR assay on genomic DNA amplified the CDR3 region of rearranged TCR beta genes. On the Illumina HiSeq System, the amplified TCR beta libraries were sequenced as 87-base-pair reads. On the authors' methods: In a later analysis, tens of millions of unique TCR beta chains were counted across the 500 to 850 repertoires, and about 10 million of these chains were shared by at least two donors. To remove PCR and sequencing errors, raw reads were error-corrected and collapsed into unique sequences using a nearest-neighbor algorithm that merged closely related sequences. To assign V, D and J gene segments, CDR3 sequences were aligned to IMGT reference sequences. For a sequence to be retained, a match of at least six nucleotides to both a V gene segment and a J gene segment was required. A rearrangement was called productive if the CDR3 had no stop codons and remained in frame with V and J, and every other rearrangement was called non-productive. CDR3 was defined according to IMGT convention as the region running from the second conserved V-encoded cysteine to the conserved J-encoded phenylalanine. In an earlier analysis of around 540 of the donors, sequences lacking an unambiguous match to a single V gene segment were excluded. An earlier analysis of a few hundred of the donors classified V segments as functional when productive rearrangements were above 56.7% and as segregating when the standard deviation between donors was above 5%. A statistical classification framework was built to diagnose cytomegalovirus status from the catalog of TCR beta chain sequences. V and J gene assignment, in a later analysis, came from comparing TCR nucleotide sequences with IMGT/GENE-DB human TR gene sequences. In a later analysis, CDR3 sequences and most-parsimonious VDJ recombination scenarios were assigned using the TCRdist pipeline. In a later analysis, each TCR beta chain was defined by its CDR3 amino acid sequence together with its V-gene family, and reads lacking a unique V-gene family were excluded. As a way to deal with suspected cross-contamination and a sequencing artifact, a later analysis dropped under 600 nucleotide sequences that were highly shared and had low generation probability. In a later analysis, a clonal expansion index was calculated for each public chain from normalized within-repertoire ranks of inferred template counts. A later analysis computed generation probabilities with a VDJ recombination model fitted to out-of-frame rearrangements, and checked the results against IGoR. In a later analysis, TCR-TCR, TCR-HLA and TCR-CMV co-occurrence was scored with hypergeometric tests, and a repertoire-size bias correction was applied to TCR pairs. To estimate false discovery rates, a later analysis permuted the HLA or CMV assignments 20 times. A later analysis grouped co-occurring TCRs with DBSCAN, adding TCRdist sequence similarity when clustering within HLA-allele-positive subsets. Co-occurrence clustering excluded repertoires with fewer than 30,000 or more than 120,000 public chains, plus five with anomalous nucleotide sharing. This immuneACCESS table, as held by TCRdb, lists in-frame sequences with V and J called but not all clones. Of the missing ones, under half trace to an unresolved V gene in checked studies; the others have no known cause. The V and J calls and the clone size are those of that table, but D and trimming were determined from the DNA. The sample table shows more than 95,000 clones, and roughly 75% are seen once. The top ten clones comprise roughly 1.9% of the sample.

As concerns this clone: Its antigen specificity is not known. Base qualities are missing; no much larger clone stands one base away.

In total, 630 or so healthy bone marrow donors made up the cohort. All cohort members were sampled while nominally healthy, although unrecorded immune exposures were likely present. The donor was CMV seronegative and was included in the group of several hundred seronegative cohort members. Each donor provided a peripheral blood sample, and peripheral blood mononuclear cells were used for TCR beta sequencing. The Qiagen DNeasy Blood Extraction Kit was used to extract genomic DNA from the blood cell samples. The junction shows trimming of 4 bases on V and 0 bases on J, and the gene matches do not reach 0 bases of it. From the cysteine through the phenylalanine, the CDR3 covers 13 amino acids. The DNA shown is the 39-base CDR3, in frame from base 1. Via the germline V gene (reference sequence), CDR1 is LNHDA and CDR2 SQIVND.

This sequence uses TRBV19 and TRBJ2-7; TRBD2 lines up with 7 middle nucleotides. This clonotype was sampled from a woman aged 40 to 55 in good health and CMV-seronegative. The sequencing sample was made of PBMCs. The CDR3 reads CASSRTSSYEQYF. Here is the DNA: TGTGCCAGTAGTAGGACTAGCTCCTACGAGCAGTACTTC.